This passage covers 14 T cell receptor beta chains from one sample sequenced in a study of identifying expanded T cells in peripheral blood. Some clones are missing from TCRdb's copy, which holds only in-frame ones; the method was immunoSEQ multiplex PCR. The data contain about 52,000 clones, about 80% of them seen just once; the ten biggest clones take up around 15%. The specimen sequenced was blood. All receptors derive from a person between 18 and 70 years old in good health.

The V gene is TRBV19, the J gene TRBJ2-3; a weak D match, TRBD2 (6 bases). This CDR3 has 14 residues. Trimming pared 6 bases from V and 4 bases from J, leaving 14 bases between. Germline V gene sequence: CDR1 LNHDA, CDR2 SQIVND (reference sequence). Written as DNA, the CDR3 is TGTGCCAGTAGGAGGGACTTCTCGGCAGATACGCAGTATTTT. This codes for CASRRDFSADTQYF.

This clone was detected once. For the CDR3, the DNA is TGTGCCAGCAGTTCCCAGCCACGGGGGGATGAAAAACTGTTTTTT. Its translation: CASSSQPRGDEKLFF. The gene calls are TRBV27 and TRBJ1-4; the D gene is possibly TRBD1 (5 bases). The germline V gene has CDR1 MNHEY and CDR2 SMNVEV (reference sequence). Deletions cut 4 bases from V and 6 bases from J, with 15 bases between. The CDR3 has 15 amino acids.

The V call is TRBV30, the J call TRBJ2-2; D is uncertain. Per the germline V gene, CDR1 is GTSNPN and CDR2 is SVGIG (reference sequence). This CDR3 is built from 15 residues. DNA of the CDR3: TGTGCAACTGACCCGGATACTATTAACACCGGGGAGCTGTTTTTT. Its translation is CATDPDTINTGELFF.

CDR3 region: CASLPSTANTEAFF. The CDR3 nucleotides are TGTGCCAGTTTGCCCTCGACGGCTAACACTGAAGCTTTCTTT. V usage is TRBV2 and J usage is TRBJ1-1; D is uncertain. Germline CDR1 SNHLY, CDR2 FYNNEI. This CDR3 spans 14 amino acids. V lost 9 bases to trimming and J lost 2 bases, with 16 bases between them.

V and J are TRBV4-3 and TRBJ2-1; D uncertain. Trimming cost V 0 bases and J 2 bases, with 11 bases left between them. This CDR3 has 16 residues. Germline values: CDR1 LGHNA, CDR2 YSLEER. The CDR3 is CASSQDWVGPYNEQFF. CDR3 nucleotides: TGCGCCAGCAGCCAAGATTGGGTCGGACCCTACAATGAGCAGTTCTTC.

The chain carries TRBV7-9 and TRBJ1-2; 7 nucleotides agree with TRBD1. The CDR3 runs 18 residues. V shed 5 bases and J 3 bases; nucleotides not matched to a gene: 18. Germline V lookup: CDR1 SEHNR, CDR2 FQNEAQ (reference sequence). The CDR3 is CASSQLTPDRESHYGYTF. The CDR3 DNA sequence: TGTGCCAGCAGCCAATTAACCCCCGACAGGGAAAGTCACTATGGCTACACCTTC.

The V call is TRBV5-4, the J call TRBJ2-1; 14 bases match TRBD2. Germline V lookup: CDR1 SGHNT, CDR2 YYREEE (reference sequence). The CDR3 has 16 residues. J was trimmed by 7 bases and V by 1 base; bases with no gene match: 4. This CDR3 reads CASSLLGTSGGNEQFF. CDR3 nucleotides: TGTGCCAGCAGCTTGCTGGGGACTAGCGGGGGAAATGAGCAGTTCTTC.

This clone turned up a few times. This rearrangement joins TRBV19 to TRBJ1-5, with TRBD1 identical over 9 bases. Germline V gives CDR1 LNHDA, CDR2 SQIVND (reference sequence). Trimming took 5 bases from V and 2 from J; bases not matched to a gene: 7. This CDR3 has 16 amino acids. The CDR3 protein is CASSVQGASGNQPQHF. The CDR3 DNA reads TGTGCCAGTAGTGTACAGGGGGCGTCGGGCAATCAGCCCCAGCATTTT.

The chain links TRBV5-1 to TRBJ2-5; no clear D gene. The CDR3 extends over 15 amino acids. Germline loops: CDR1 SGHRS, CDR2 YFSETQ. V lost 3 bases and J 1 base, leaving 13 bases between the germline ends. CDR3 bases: TGCGCCAGCAGCTACGGTAGGCCAGGCCAAGAGACCCAGTACTTC. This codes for CASSYGRPGQETQYF.

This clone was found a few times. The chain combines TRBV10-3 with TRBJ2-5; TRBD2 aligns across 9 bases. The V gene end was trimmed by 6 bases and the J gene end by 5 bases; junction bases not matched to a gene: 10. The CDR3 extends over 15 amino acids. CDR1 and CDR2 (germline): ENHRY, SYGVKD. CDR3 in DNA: TGTGCCATCAGCGACCGTGGCGGGAGGGGGGAGACCCAGTACTTC. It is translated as CAISDRGGRGETQYF.

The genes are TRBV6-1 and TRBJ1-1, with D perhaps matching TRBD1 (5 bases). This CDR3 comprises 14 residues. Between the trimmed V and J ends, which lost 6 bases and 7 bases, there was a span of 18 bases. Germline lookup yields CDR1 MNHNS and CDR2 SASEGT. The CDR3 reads CASSQQRGAHEAFF. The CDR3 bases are TGTGCCAGCAGCCAGCAGAGGGGCGCACATGAAGCTTTCTTT.

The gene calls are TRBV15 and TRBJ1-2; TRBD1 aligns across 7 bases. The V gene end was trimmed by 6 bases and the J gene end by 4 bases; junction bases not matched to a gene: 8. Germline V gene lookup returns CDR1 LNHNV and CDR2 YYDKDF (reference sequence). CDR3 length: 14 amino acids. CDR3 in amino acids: CATRMAGGIYGYTF. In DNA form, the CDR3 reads TGTGCCACCAGGATGGCAGGGGGAATCTATGGCTACACCTTC.

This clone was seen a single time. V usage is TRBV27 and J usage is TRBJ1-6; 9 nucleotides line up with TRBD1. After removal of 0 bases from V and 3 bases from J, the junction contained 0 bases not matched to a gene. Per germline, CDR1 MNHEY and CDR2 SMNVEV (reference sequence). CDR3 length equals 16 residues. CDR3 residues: CASSLSTGGYNSPLHF. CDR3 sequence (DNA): TGTGCCAGCAGTTTATCGACAGGGGGCTATAATTCACCCCTCCACTTT.

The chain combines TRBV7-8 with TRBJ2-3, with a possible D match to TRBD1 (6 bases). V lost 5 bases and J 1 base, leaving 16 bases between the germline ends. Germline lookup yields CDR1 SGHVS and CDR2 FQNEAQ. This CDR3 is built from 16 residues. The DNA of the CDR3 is TGTGCCAGCAGCCCTGTAGGGGGTCAGGGCACAGATACGCAGTATTTT. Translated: CASSPVGGQGTDTQYF. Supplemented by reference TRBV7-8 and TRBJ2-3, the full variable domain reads GAGVSQSPRYKVAKRGQDVALRCDPISGHVSLFWYQQALGQGPEFLTYFQNEAQLDKSGLPSDRFFAERPEGSVSTLKIQRTQQEDSAVYLCASSPVGGQGTDTQYFGPGTRLTVL.